This T cell receptor beta chain is drawn from a study of T cells in Graves' hyperthyroidism and ophthalmopathy. The wider study: Sampling of peripheral blood happened at initial diagnosis, prior to any treatment.

Trimming shortened V by 4 bases and J by 0 bases, and 9 bases separated the two germline ends. Germline V gives CDR1 ENHRY, CDR2 SYGVKD. The CDR3 loop spans 14 amino acids. The study's findings and limits: Blood shared most expanded thyroid clonotypes above 0.001.

Regions amplified from RNA transcripts were the TCR beta CDR3 regions. The TCR CDR3 was amplified in a first-round RT-PCR using the HTBI primer set. TCRdb passed the multiplex PCR reads through MiXCR, listing each CDR3 protein once. Here the sample spans a few hundred thousand distinct CDR3 sequences, about 18% being singletons. This clonotype was found a few times. Its antigen is currently unknown. Thyroid ultrasound and orbital computed tomography, with clinical symptoms and serum thyroxine and TRAb, informed diagnoses. PBMCs came from more than 8.5 ml fresh peripheral blood. The sequenced sample consisted of blood. The sequence was obtained from a young man with Graves' ophthalmopathy. This chain joins TRBV10-3 and TRBJ1-2; maybe TRBD1 (5 bases). In DNA form, the CDR3 reads TGTGCCATCAGTGGTTGGGGCTCTAACTATGGCTACACCTTC. This translates into CAISGWGSNYGYTF.